A selection of T cell receptor beta chains follows, all from one sample in a study of Ad26.COV2.S vaccination and SARS-CoV-2 variants. The table came from immunoSEQ multiplex PCR; TCRdb's copy has only in-frame clones and leaves some out. This sample has approximately 480,000 clones, with 70% to 90% found just once. The input for sequencing was peripheral blood, taken in a trial of Ad26.COV2.S vaccine versus placebo. The source of these receptors is a person aged 18-60 years who received the Ad26.COV2.S COVID-19 vaccine or a placebo. The CDR3 runs from the conserved cysteine through the conserved F or W. Each record gives: J gene, D gene, V gene, CDR3 protein. D genes are given only for firm matches.

j_call: TRBJ1-1; d_call: NA; v_call: TRBV18; cdr3_aa: CASSPTQSTEAFF
j_call: TRBJ2-1; d_call: TRBD1; v_call: TRBV11-3; cdr3_aa: CASSPRPGQGLHEQFF
j_call: TRBJ2-3; d_call: NA; v_call: TRBV10-3; cdr3_aa: CAISATLTLLTDTQYF
j_call: TRBJ1-4; d_call: NA; v_call: TRBV28; cdr3_aa: CASSSSEPTNEKLFF
j_call: TRBJ2-3; d_call: NA; v_call: TRBV9; cdr3_aa: CASSATSTDTQYF
j_call: TRBJ2-7; d_call: NA; v_call: TRBV6-6; cdr3_aa: CASRVVGSYEQYF
j_call: TRBJ1-3; d_call: NA; v_call: TRBV2; cdr3_aa: CASSRESASGNTIYF
j_call: TRBJ2-7; d_call: TRBD2; v_call: TRBV27; cdr3_aa: CASHRLAGGSGEQYF
j_call: TRBJ1-1; d_call: NA; v_call: TRBV20-1; cdr3_aa: CSAILNTEAFF
j_call: TRBJ2-7; d_call: TRBD2; v_call: TRBV7-2; cdr3_aa: CASSLDRDPRGSMYF
j_call: TRBJ2-3; d_call: NA; v_call: TRBV5-6; cdr3_aa: CASSLAWDTQYF
j_call: TRBJ2-3; d_call: NA; v_call: TRBV3-1/TRBV3-2; cdr3_aa: CASSHNTDTQYF
j_call: TRBJ1-5; d_call: NA; v_call: TRBV6-2/TRBV6-3; cdr3_aa: CASSYYGNRGQHF
j_call: TRBJ1-2; d_call: NA; v_call: TRBV29-1; cdr3_aa: CSVEVRDAPNYGYTF
j_call: TRBJ2-1; d_call: NA; v_call: TRBV24-1; cdr3_aa: CATSDFRTVKYNEQFF
j_call: TRBJ2-7; d_call: NA; v_call: TRBV19; cdr3_aa: CASSIAGSTGQYF
j_call: TRBJ1-2; d_call: NA; v_call: TRBV28; cdr3_aa: CASRPPGSNYGYTF
j_call: TRBJ2-7; d_call: NA; v_call: TRBV29-1; cdr3_aa: CSAGGLGSYEQYF
j_call: TRBJ1-4; d_call: NA; v_call: TRBV30; cdr3_aa: CAWSQGALNNEKLFF
j_call: TRBJ2-1; d_call: NA; v_call: TRBV27; cdr3_aa: CASRPGANNEQFF
j_call: TRBJ1-4; d_call: TRBD1; v_call: TRBV29-1; cdr3_aa: CSVGRTGAHNEKLFF
j_call: TRBJ1-4; d_call: NA; v_call: TRBV20-1; cdr3_aa: CSATENEKLFF
j_call: TRBJ2-5; d_call: NA; v_call: TRBV2; cdr3_aa: CASSGQTGETQYF
j_call: TRBJ1-1; d_call: NA; v_call: TRBV4-2; cdr3_aa: CASSQESTAEAFF
j_call: TRBJ2-1; d_call: NA; v_call: TRBV5-5; cdr3_aa: CASSFQGRDEQFF